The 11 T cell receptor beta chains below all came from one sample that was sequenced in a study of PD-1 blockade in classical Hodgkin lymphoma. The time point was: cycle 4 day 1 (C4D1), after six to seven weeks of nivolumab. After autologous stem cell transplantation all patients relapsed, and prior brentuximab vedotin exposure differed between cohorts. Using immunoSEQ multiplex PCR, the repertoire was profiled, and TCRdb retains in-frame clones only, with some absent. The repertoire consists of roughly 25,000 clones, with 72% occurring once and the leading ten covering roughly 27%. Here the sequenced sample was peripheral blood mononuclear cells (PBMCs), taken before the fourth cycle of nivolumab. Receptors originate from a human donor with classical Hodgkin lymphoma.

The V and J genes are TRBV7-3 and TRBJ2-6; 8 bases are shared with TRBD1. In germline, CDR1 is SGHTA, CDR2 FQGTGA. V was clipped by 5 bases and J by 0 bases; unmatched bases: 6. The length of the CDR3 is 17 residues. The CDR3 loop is CASSQGQALSGANVLTF. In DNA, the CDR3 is TGTGCCAGCAGCCAGGGACAGGCCCTCTCTGGGGCCAACGTCCTGACTTTC.

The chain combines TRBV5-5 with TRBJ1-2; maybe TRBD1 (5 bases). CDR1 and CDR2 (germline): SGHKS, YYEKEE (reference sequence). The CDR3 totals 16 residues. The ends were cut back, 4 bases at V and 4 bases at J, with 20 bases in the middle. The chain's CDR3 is CASSPIWDQAVYGYTF. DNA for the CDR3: TGTGCCAGCAGCCCTATATGGGACCAGGCGGTCTATGGCTACACCTTC.

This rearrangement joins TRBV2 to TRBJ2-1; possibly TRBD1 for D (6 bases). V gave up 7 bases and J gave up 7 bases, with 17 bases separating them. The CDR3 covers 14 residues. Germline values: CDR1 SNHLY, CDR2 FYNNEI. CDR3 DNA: TGTGCCAGCAAGGATGGGGGCGCGGTGAATGAGCAGTTCTTC. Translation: CASKDGGAVNEQFF.

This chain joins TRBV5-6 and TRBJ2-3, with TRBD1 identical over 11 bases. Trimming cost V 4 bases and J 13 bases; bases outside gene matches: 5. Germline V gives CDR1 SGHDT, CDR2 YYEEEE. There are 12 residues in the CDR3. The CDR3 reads CASSPGTGGKYF. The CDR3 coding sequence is TGTGCCAGCAGCCCAGGGACAGGGGGAAAGTATTTT.

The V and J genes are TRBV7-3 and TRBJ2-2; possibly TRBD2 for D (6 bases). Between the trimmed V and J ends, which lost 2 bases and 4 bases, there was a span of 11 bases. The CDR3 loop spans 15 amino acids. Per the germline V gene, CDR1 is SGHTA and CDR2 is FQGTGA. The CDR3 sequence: CASSLGGVRTGELFF. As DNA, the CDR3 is TGTGCCAGCAGCTTAGGAGGGGTCCGCACCGGGGAGCTGTTTTTT.

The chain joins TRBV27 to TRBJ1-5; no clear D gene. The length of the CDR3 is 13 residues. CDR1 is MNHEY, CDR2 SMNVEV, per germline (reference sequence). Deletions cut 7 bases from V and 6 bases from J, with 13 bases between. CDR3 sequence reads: CASTLSPGQPQHF. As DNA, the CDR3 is TGTGCCAGCACCCTCAGCCCGGGTCAGCCCCAGCATTTT.

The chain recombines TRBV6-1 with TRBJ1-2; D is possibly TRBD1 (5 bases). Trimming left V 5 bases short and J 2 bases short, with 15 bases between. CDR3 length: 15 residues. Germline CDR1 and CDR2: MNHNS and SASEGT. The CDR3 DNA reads TGTGCCAGCAGTAGGGGACTCAATGGCAACTATGGCTACACCTTC. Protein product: CASSRGLNGNYGYTF.

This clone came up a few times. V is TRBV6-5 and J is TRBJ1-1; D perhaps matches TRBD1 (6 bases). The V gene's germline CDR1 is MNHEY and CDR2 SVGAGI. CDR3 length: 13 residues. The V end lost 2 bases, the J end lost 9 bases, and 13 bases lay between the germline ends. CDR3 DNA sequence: TGTGCCAGCAGTTACGAGGGGGGAAGAAAAGCTTTCTTT. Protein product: CASSYEGGRKAFF.

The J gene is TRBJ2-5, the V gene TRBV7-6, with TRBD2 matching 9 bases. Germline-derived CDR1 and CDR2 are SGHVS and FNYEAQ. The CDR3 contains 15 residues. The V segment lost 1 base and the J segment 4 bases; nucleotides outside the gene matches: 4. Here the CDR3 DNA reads TGTGCCAGCAGCTTAGTGTCTAGCGGGGCAGAGACCCAGTACTTC. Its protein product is CASSLVSSGAETQYF.

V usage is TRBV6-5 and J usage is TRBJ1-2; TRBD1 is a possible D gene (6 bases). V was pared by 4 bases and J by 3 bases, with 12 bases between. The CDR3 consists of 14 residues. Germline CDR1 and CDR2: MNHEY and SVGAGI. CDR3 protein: CASSSGGADYGYTF. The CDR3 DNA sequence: TGTGCCAGCAGTTCCGGGGGGGCAGACTATGGCTACACCTTC.

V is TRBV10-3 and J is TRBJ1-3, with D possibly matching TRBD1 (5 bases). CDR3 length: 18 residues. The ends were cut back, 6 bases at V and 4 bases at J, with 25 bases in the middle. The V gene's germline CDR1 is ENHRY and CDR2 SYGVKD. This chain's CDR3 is CAISSREGRPGWGNTIYF. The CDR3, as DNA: TGTGCCATCAGCTCACGAGAGGGGCGGCCGGGGTGGGGAAACACCATATATTTT.